This T cell receptor beta chain was recorded in a study of T cell responses to AZD1222 COVID-19 vaccine. Background on the study: Pooling of second doses given at about 4 or about 12 weeks was done. Study-level results: In the spike-specific TCR repertoire, nearly half reportedly target unmutated variant regions. Spike-spanning, vaccine-associated CD4 TCRs were dominant at 160-218 and 743-854. The number of AZD1222 recipients seropositive at baseline was only 5 to 7.

Sequencing used immunoSEQ multiplex PCR; TCRdb keeps in-frame clones, though not all of them. The sample carries some 130,000 clones, around 84% recorded once. In the case of this clone: The antigen remains undetermined.

V was pared by 1 base and J by 5 bases, with 14 bases between. The CDR3 contains 16 residues. Germline CDR1 and CDR2: SEHNR and FQNEAQ (reference sequence). The sample here was peripheral blood, taken on day 0 of AZD1222 vaccination. The sequence was obtained from an adult in good health. The chain couples TRBV7-9 to TRBJ1-4; D not certain. The DNA of the CDR3 is TGTGCCAGCAGCTTAGTATGGGGATTGGGGAATGAAAAACTGTTTTTT. It is translated as CASSLVWGLGNEKLFF. The full variable domain, completed using reference TRBV7-9 and TRBJ1-4, is DTGVSQNPRHKITKRGQNVTFRCDPISEHNRLYWYRQTLGQGPEFLTYFQNEAQLEKSRLLSDRFSAERPKGSFSTLEIQRTEQGDSAMYLCASSLVWGLGNEKLFFGSGTQLSVL.